The 18 T cell receptor beta chains below come from one sample, sequenced in a study of blood T cell repertoires in COVID-19. Method: immunoSEQ multiplex PCR; TCRdb's copy keeps in-frame clones and lacks some. The sample yields around 140,000 clones, approximately 80% seen once. Source material: peripheral blood. All receptors derive from an older woman with acute or convalescent COVID-19.

In DNA form, the CDR3 reads TGTGCCACCAGTGATTCCCGACAGGGTTGGTACTATGGCTACACCTTC. This sequence encodes CATSDSRQGWYYGYTF. This chain uses TRBV24-1 with TRBJ1-2, with TRBD1 matching over 7 bases. The CDR3 consists of 16 residues. V lost 2 bases to trimming and J lost 3 bases; unmatched junction nucleotides: 8. Per germline, CDR1 KGHDR and CDR2 SFDVKD.

This chain joins TRBV27 and TRBJ2-6; 7 bases fit TRBD1. V shed 5 bases, J shed 0 bases, and the junction held 4 bases outside the gene matches. CDR1 and CDR2 (germline): MNHEY, SMNVEV (reference sequence). This CDR3 has 16 residues. CDR3 residues: CASSPRQGSGANVLTF. CDR3 nucleotide sequence: TGTGCCAGCAGTCCACGACAGGGCTCTGGGGCCAACGTCCTGACTTTC.

J is TRBJ2-5 and V is TRBV2, with D unclear. Germline-derived CDR1 and CDR2 are SNHLY and FYNNEI. This CDR3 is 13 amino acids long. The V gene lost 6 bases and the J gene lost 1 base, with 9 bases spanning the gap. CDR3 bases: TGTGCCAGCAGCGCCTGGCCCCAAGAGACCCAGTACTTC. Translated, it gives CASSAWPQETQYF.

On this clone: Other DNA sequences within the sample encode an identical CDR3. The chain couples TRBV12-3 or TRBV12-4 to TRBJ2-7, with unresolved D. V dropped 1 base and J dropped 4 bases, with 8 bases sitting between them. This CDR3 region has 13 residues. The CDR3 region is CASSLEAVYEQYF. CDR3 sequence (DNA): TGTGCCAGCAGTTTAGAAGCCGTATACGAGCAGTACTTC.

With respect to this clone: One end of the junction varies from germline; a read error may be responsible. The rearrangement uses TRBV28 and TRBJ1-4; D remains ambiguous. Germline V gives CDR1 MDHEN, CDR2 SYDVKM. The CDR3 has 13 residues. The CDR3: CASSLGFGAPAAF. The CDR3 DNA sequence: TGTGCCAGCAGTTTAGGATTCGGAGCGCCTGCAGCCTTT.

The chain employs TRBV7-2 and TRBJ2-1, with D tentatively TRBD1 (6 bases). The germline V gene has CDR1 SGHTA and CDR2 FQGNSA. The V end was cut by 2 bases, the J end by 10 bases, with 15 bases between. CDR3 length: 14 amino acids. CDR3 coding DNA: TGTGCCAGCAGCTTACAGGACAGTTTTGAAGAGCAGTTCTTC. Protein: CASSLQDSFEEQFF.

The chain couples TRBV5-6 to TRBJ2-2; D uncertain. From germline, CDR1 is SGHDT and CDR2 YYEEEE. The germline V and J ends were trimmed by 3 bases and 4 bases, with 16 bases remaining between them. This CDR3 spans 16 amino acids. The chain's CDR3 is CASSSRLPMVTGELFF. CDR3 in DNA: TGTGCCAGCAGCTCGAGACTCCCGATGGTCACCGGGGAGCTGTTTTTT.

The chain recombines TRBV2 with TRBJ1-2; the D is unclear. V was shortened by 4 bases and J by 1 base, with 7 bases between the two germline ends. Germline V gene sequence: CDR1 SNHLY, CDR2 FYNNEI. The length of the CDR3 is 13 residues. The CDR3 here is CASSGANNYGYTF. The CDR3 DNA sequence: TGTGCCAGCAGTGGGGCAAATAACTATGGCTACACCTTC.

This sequence joins TRBV30 and TRBJ1-1; D is unclear. V shed 1 base and J shed 11 bases, with 11 bases lying between them. Per germline, CDR1 GTSNPN and CDR2 SVGIG (reference sequence). The CDR3 has 11 residues. Here the CDR3 reads CAWSASLVAFF. CDR3 coding DNA: TGTGCCTGGAGTGCGTCTTTAGTTGCTTTCTTT.

This clone has just a few counts. V and J are TRBV4-2 and TRBJ2-7; 8 bases align to TRBD2. The CDR3 runs to 17 residues. Germline CDR1 LGHNA, CDR2 YNFKEQ. The J segment lost 5 bases and the V segment lost 1 base, leaving 13 bases of the junction unmatched. CDR3 protein: CASSQGALGLGVHEQYF. CDR3 coding DNA: TGTGCCAGCAGCCAAGGTGCCCTGGGACTAGGTGTCCACGAGCAGTACTTC.

The J gene is TRBJ2-6, the V gene TRBV5-6; D is unresolved. With 2 bases removed from V and 4 bases from J, the gap between germline ends came to 10 bases. Germline CDR1 is SGHDT and CDR2 is YYEEEE. The CDR3 runs to 15 residues. CDR3 sequence: CASSFTVLGANVLTF. In nucleotides, the CDR3 is TGTGCCAGCAGCTTCACAGTCCTGGGGGCCAACGTCCTGACTTTC.

In the case of this clone: The junction shows a germline mismatch at one end, possibly a read error. The chain carries TRBV7-7 and TRBJ2-1; D perhaps matches TRBD1 (6 bases). CDR1 is SSHAT and CDR2 is FNYEAQ in the germline V gene (reference sequence). CDR3 length: 15 residues. The CDR3 loop is CASSLGQIAHNEQFF. In nucleotides, the CDR3 is TGTGCTAGCAGCTTAGGACAGATCGCCCACAATGAGCAGTTCTTC. Supplemented by reference TRBV7-7 and TRBJ2-1, the full variable domain reads GAGVSQSPRYKVTKRGQDVTLRCDPISSHATLYWYQQALGQGPEFLTYFNYEAQPDKSGLPSDRFSAERPEGSISTLTIQRTEQRDSAMYRCASSLGQIAHNEQFFGPGTRLTVL.

This sequence joins TRBV18 and TRBJ1-6, with a possible D match to TRBD1 (6 bases). CDR3 length equals 15 residues. Trimming removed 1 base at V and 5 bases at J, with 9 bases between. Germline-derived CDR1 and CDR2 are KGHSH and LQKENI. DNA of the CDR3: TGTGCCAGCTCACCACGCCCAGGGGATAATTCACCCCTCCACTTT. It yields the protein CASSPRPGDNSPLHF.

V usage is TRBV28 and J usage is TRBJ2-7; 10 bases fit TRBD1. J was trimmed by 3 bases and V by 8 bases; bases with no gene match: 7. This CDR3 is built from 14 residues. Germline V gene data show CDR1 as MDHEN and CDR2 as SYDVKM. CDR3 DNA sequence: TGTGCCAGCCTCCGGGACAGGGGAGACTACGAGCAGTACTTC. Translated: CASLRDRGDYEQYF. The whole variable domain, filled in from reference TRBV28 and TRBJ2-7, reads DVKVTQSSRYLVKRTGEKVFLECVQDMDHENMFWYRQDPGLGLRLIYFSYDVKMKEKGDIPEGYSVSREKKERFSLILESASTNQTSMYLCASLRDRGDYEQYFGPGTRLTVT.

DNA of the CDR3: TGTGCCAGCAGTTCCAGGGGGCTCGTAAACACCATATATTTT. Amino acid sequence: CASSSRGLVNTIYF. V is TRBV6-5 and J is TRBJ1-3, with TRBD1 matching 8 bases. Germline CDR1 MNHEY, CDR2 SVGAGI. Losses at the gene ends were 4 bases for V and 6 bases for J; bases not matched to a gene: 5. This CDR3 contains 14 residues.

V is TRBV18 and J is TRBJ1-2, with D uncertain. Between the trimmed V and J ends, which lost 3 bases and 6 bases, there was a span of 8 bases. CDR3 length: 12 amino acids. Germline V gene data show CDR1 as KGHSH and CDR2 as LQKENI. The CDR3 region is CASSPGAHGYTF. The DNA for the CDR3 is TGTGCCAGCTCACCCGGTGCCCATGGCTACACCTTC.

This chain joins TRBV5-1 and TRBJ2-3; TRBD2 agrees at 9 bases. Germline V gene sequence: CDR1 SGHRS, CDR2 YFSETQ. The CDR3 runs to 16 residues. V dropped 4 bases and J dropped 0; count of bases not matched to a gene: 6. CDR3 DNA sequence: TGCGCCAGCAGCCGCTCGACTAGCGGAAGCACAGATACGCAGTATTTT. Its translation: CASSRSTSGSTDTQYF.

V gene TRBV7-9 combines with J gene TRBJ1-6; tentative D call: TRBD1 (6 bases). V lost 2 bases, J lost 7 bases, and 9 bases lay in between. The length of the CDR3 is 14 residues. CDR1 is SEHNR, CDR2 FQNEAQ, per germline (reference sequence). CDR3 protein: CASSLPGENSPLHF. Here the CDR3 DNA reads TGTGCCAGCAGCTTACCAGGGGAAAATTCACCCCTCCACTTT.